The 32 T cell receptor beta chains given below trace back to one sample, sequenced in a study of cytomegalovirus exposure and HLA in healthy donors. The PCR made use of 60 Vbeta and 13 Jbeta primers. TCRdb's copy holds only in-frame clones and misses some; the assay was immunoSEQ multiplex PCR. The sample includes under 200,000 clones, about 79% of them seen just once. The specimen was PBMCs. All receptors come from a woman aged 50 to 60 in good health and CMV-seronegative.

CDR3 sequence: CASSSRGRGDNQPQHF. The CDR3 coding sequence is TGTGCCAGCAGTTCCCGGGGCAGGGGTGACAATCAGCCCCAGCATTTT. The V and J genes are TRBV28 and TRBJ1-5, with D possibly TRBD1 on 6 matching bases. The CDR3 runs 16 residues. Germline CDR1 reads MDHEN; CDR2 reads SYDVKM. V lost 4 bases and J 3 bases, leaving 16 bases between the germline ends.

This clone appeared a single time. This sequence joins TRBV4-1 and TRBJ1-3; D is uncertain. Germline values: CDR1 MGHRA, CDR2 YSYEKL. V was cut by 0 bases and J by 7 bases, with 13 bases left in between. There are 15 residues in the CDR3. Here the CDR3 reads CASSQDRSYANTIYF. Written as DNA, the CDR3 is TGCGCCAGCAGCCAAGATAGGAGCTACGCGAACACCATATATTTT.

CDR3 nucleotide sequence: TGTGCCAGCAGTTACTCGCGCGGGGGTCTCTCCTACGAGCAGTACTTC. It encodes CASSYSRGGLSYEQYF. The chain has TRBV6-5 and TRBJ2-7; 7 bases are a match to TRBD2. The CDR3 is 16 amino acids. Looked up from germline, CDR1 is MNHEY and CDR2 is SVGAGI. Losses at the gene ends were 0 bases for V and 0 bases for J; bases not matched to a gene: 5.

The genes are TRBV5-1 and TRBJ2-7; 7 nucleotides line up with TRBD2. Trimming at V came to 0 bases and at J to 3 bases, leaving 6 bases not matched to a gene. There are 15 residues in the CDR3. Germline V lookup: CDR1 SGHRS, CDR2 YFSETQ. The CDR3, as DNA: TGCGCCAGCAGCTTGGAAGCGGGACTCCTCTACGAGCAGTACTTC. Protein sequence: CASSLEAGLLYEQYF.

For this clone: Relative to the germline gene, one junction end is altered; a read error may explain this. Other DNA sequences in this sample translate to the same CDR3. This chain uses TRBV6-5 with TRBJ1-6, with D perhaps matching TRBD1 (6 bases). CDR1 MNHEY and CDR2 SVGAGI come from the germline V gene. There are 14 residues in the CDR3. CDR3 DNA sequence: TGTGCCAGCAGTTACGGGGGCAATAATTCCCCCCTCCACTTT. Its protein product is CASSYGGNNSPLHF.

The chain combines TRBV27 with TRBJ1-1, with 10 nucleotides matching TRBD1. The V gene end was trimmed by 2 bases and the J gene end by 11 bases; junction bases not matched to a gene: 5. CDR3 length: 13 residues. Per the germline V gene, CDR1 is MNHEY and CDR2 is SMNVEV (reference sequence). In DNA, the CDR3 is TGTGCCAGCAGTTTAGGACAGGGGGGCGGGGCTTTCTTT. Translating it yields CASSLGQGGGAFF.

The chain combines TRBV4-3 with TRBJ2-6, with D uncertain. Germline CDR1 LGHNA, CDR2 YSLEER. Trimming pared 3 bases from V and 0 bases from J, leaving 9 bases between. The CDR3 runs to 16 residues. The DNA for the CDR3 is TGCGCCAGCAGCCAGAACCCAGACTCTGGGGCCAACGTCCTGACTTTC. It encodes CASSQNPDSGANVLTF.

Comments on this clone: The same CDR3 is also encoded by other DNA sequences in this sample. CDR3 in amino acids: CASSLLSGGQETQYF. The CDR3 region has the DNA TGTGCCAGCAGTTTACTCAGCGGGGGCCAGGAGACCCAGTACTTC. This chain connects TRBV28 to TRBJ2-5, with TRBD2 matching over 8 bases. CDR3 length equals 15 residues. With 2 bases clipped from V and 5 bases from J, the junction kept 7 bases outside the gene matches. Germline CDR1 is MDHEN and CDR2 is SYDVKM.

The chain recombines TRBV11-2 with TRBJ2-1; TRBD2 agrees at 8 bases. Germline values: CDR1 SGHAT, CDR2 FQNNGV. The length of the CDR3 is 14 residues. The CDR3 spells CAVGGGPSYNEQFF. The CDR3 coding sequence is TGTGCAGTCGGGGGGGGGCCGAGTTACAATGAGCAGTTCTTC.

DNA for the CDR3: TGCAGCGAGGGGACAGGGGCTGGCTACACCTTC. It encodes CSEGTGAGYTF. This chain links TRBV29-1 with TRBJ1-2, with TRBD1 identical over 10 bases. The J segment lost 7 bases and the V segment lost 7 bases, leaving 3 bases of the junction unmatched. Germline CDR1 reads SQVTM; CDR2 reads ANQGSEA. The CDR3 totals 11 residues.

The chain recombines TRBV19 with TRBJ1-5, with 7 bases fitting TRBD1. Germline CDR1 is LNHDA and CDR2 is SQIVND (reference sequence). The CDR3 is 15 amino acids. Germline trimming cut 6 bases from V and 4 bases from J; bases unmatched to any gene: 9. The CDR3 spells CASRPDRASNQPQHF. CDR3 sequence (DNA): TGTGCCAGTAGACCAGACAGGGCGTCAAATCAGCCCCAGCATTTT.

The chain uses TRBV28 and TRBJ1-1, with 7 bases lining up with TRBD1. In germline, CDR1 is MDHEN, CDR2 SYDVKM. The CDR3 covers 12 residues. V was pared by 6 bases and J by 10 bases, with 8 bases of the junction left unmatched. Here the CDR3 DNA reads TGTGCCAGCAGCCAGGGGGTGCGTCGAGCTTTCTTT. Encoded protein: CASSQGVRRAFF.

The rearrangement links TRBV4-1 to TRBJ1-4; perhaps TRBD1 as D (5 bases). This CDR3 region has 16 residues. CDR1 is MGHRA and CDR2 is YSYEKL in the germline V gene. V lost 0 bases and J lost 13, with 21 bases in between. This CDR3 is CASSQDPEGGRGGLFF. In DNA form, the CDR3 reads TGCGCCAGCAGCCAAGATCCTGAGGGAGGCCGCGGGGGACTGTTTTTT.

The rearrangement uses TRBV28 and TRBJ1-4; D is possibly TRBD1 (6 bases). The germline CDR1 and CDR2 sequences are MDHEN and SYDVKM. V shed 5 bases and J shed 8 bases, with 18 bases lying between them. The length of the CDR3 is 15 residues. CDR3 coding DNA: TGTGCCAGCAGTGTAGGAGGGGGGGCAGGGGAAAAACTGTTTTTT. Residues: CASSVGGGAGEKLFF.

This clone turned up a few times. The chain couples TRBV28 to TRBJ2-3; the match to TRBD2 covers 9 bases. V lost 2 bases, J lost 2 bases, and 5 bases stayed unmatched. This CDR3 region has 16 residues. Germline V CDR1 and CDR2: MDHEN, SYDVKM. In DNA, the CDR3 is TGTGCCAGCAGTTTAGTTGCTAGCGGGGTCACAGATACGCAGTATTTT. This translates into CASSLVASGVTDTQYF.

V gene TRBV28 combines with J gene TRBJ1-5, with no clear D. The CDR3 spans 15 residues. Trimming left V 4 bases short and J 9 bases short, with 19 bases between. Germline V gene lookup returns CDR1 MDHEN and CDR2 SYDVKM. CDR3 coding DNA: TGTGCCAGCAGTTCCCCTGGCCAGGATGTATCGCCCCAGCATTTT. It specifies CASSSPGQDVSPQHF.

The chain joins TRBV6-5 to TRBJ1-3; 8 bases align to TRBD1. CDR1 MNHEY and CDR2 SVGAGI come from the germline V gene. Trimming took 6 bases from V and 4 from J; bases not matched to a gene: 5. This CDR3 has 14 amino acids. CDR3 DNA: TGTGCCAGCAGGGTCCGGACAGGGGGAAACACCATATATTTT. This codes for CASRVRTGGNTIYF.

In this sample, this clone turned up a few times. The gene calls are TRBV28 and TRBJ1-5, with D uncertain. The CDR3 loop spans 17 amino acids. The V gene's germline CDR1 is MDHEN and CDR2 SYDVKM. The V gene lost 4 bases and the J gene lost 3 bases, with 19 bases spanning the gap. In nucleotides, the CDR3 is TGTGCCAGCAGTTCCCCGAGCCCCCCCCGCGACAATCAGCCCCAGCATTTT. It yields the protein CASSSPSPPRDNQPQHF.

V gene TRBV30 combines with J gene TRBJ1-2, with 11 bases that match TRBD1. The length of the CDR3 is 16 residues. Germline CDR1 reads GTSNPN; CDR2 reads SVGIG (reference sequence). J was trimmed by 8 bases and V by 4 bases; bases with no gene match: 15. The CDR3 nucleotides are TGTGCCTGGACGTCCGGGACAGGGGGAGGTCGAAGCGGCTACACCTTC. Amino acids: CAWTSGTGGGRSGYTF.

This chain connects TRBV7-2 to TRBJ1-2, with 9 bases lining up with TRBD1. V gave up 3 bases and J gave up 7 bases; unmatched junction bases: 9. In germline, CDR1 is SGHTA, CDR2 FQGNSA. CDR3 size: 15 residues. Here the CDR3 reads CASSFRQGVALGYTF. For the CDR3, the DNA is TGTGCCAGCAGCTTTCGACAGGGGGTGGCTCTTGGCTACACCTTC.

As to this clone: A junction boundary mismatches the germline segment, possibly from a read error. Other DNA sequences within the sample encode an identical CDR3. This chain uses TRBV7-9 with TRBJ1-2, with D unresolved. The CDR3 is 16 residues long. Germline values: CDR1 SEHNR, CDR2 FQNEAQ (reference sequence). DNA for the CDR3: TGCGCCAGCAGCCAAGATCCCGGCCCCGGGGTCGATGGCTACACCTTC. It is translated as CASSQDPGPGVDGYTF. Looking up the rest from reference TRBV7-9 and TRBJ1-2 gives the full variable domain: DTGVSQNPRHKITKRGQNVTFRCDPISEHNRLYWYRQTLGQGPEFLTYFQNEAQLEKSRLLSDRFSAERPKGSFSTLEIQRTEQGDSAMYLCASSQDPGPGVDGYTFGSGTRLTVV.

The rearrangement joins TRBV27 to TRBJ2-7; D is undetermined. Germline CDR1 is MNHEY and CDR2 is SMNVEV (reference sequence). This CDR3 region has 15 residues. The ends were cut back, 2 bases at V and 2 bases at J, with 13 bases in the middle. CDR3 DNA sequence: TGTGCCAGCAGTTTAGGTGCTAACGGAGCCTACGAGCAGTACTTC. This gives the protein CASSLGANGAYEQYF.

The chain combines TRBV10-3 with TRBJ2-5; 14 bases are shared with TRBD2. Matching the DNA end better, TRBJ2-7 makes the J call doubtful. The germline CDR1 and CDR2 sequences are ENHRY and SYGVKD. This CDR3 region has 15 residues. The CDR3 protein is CAISERTSGRYEQYF. CDR3 nucleotides: TGTGCCATCAGTGAGCGGACTAGCGGGAGGTACGAGCAGTACTTC.

The V and J genes are TRBV5-1 and TRBJ2-2; the D gene is possibly TRBD2 (6 bases). Germline loops: CDR1 SGHRS, CDR2 YFSETQ. CDR3 length: 15 residues. V lost 2 bases to trimming and J lost 5 bases, with 13 bases between them. CDR3 DNA: TGCGCCAGCAGCTTCGTGGGGGGAACGACCGGGGAGCTGTTTTTT. Its protein is CASSFVGGTTGELFF. Full variable domain (rest looked up from reference TRBV5-1 and TRBJ2-2): KAGVTQTPRYLIKTRGQQVTLSCSPISGHRSVSWYQQTPGQGLQFLFEYFSETQRNKGNFPGRFSGRQFSNSRSEMNVSTLELGDSALYLCASSFVGGTTGELFFGEGSRLTVL.

V usage is TRBV28 and J usage is TRBJ2-2, with TRBD2 matching 12 bases. Germline CDR1 is MDHEN and CDR2 is SYDVKM. The length of the CDR3 is 14 residues. With 7 bases clipped from V and 5 bases from J, the junction kept 2 bases outside the gene matches. CDR3 sequence (DNA): TGTGCCAGCATTGGACTAGCGGGGACCGGGGAGCTGTTTTTT. Protein product: CASIGLAGTGELFF.

The V gene is TRBV19, the J gene TRBJ2-3; 9 bases fit TRBD1. The germline CDR1 and CDR2 sequences are LNHDA and SQIVND (reference sequence). The CDR3 is 13 amino acids. V dropped 9 bases and J dropped 9; count of bases not matched to a gene: 10. The CDR3 DNA reads as TGTGCCAGCCGGGACAGGGTTCTAGAGACGCAGTATTTT. Translated: CASRDRVLETQYF.

The V and J genes are TRBV5-1 and TRBJ1-1; D uncertain. Germline assignment: CDR1 SGHRS and CDR2 YFSETQ. Trimming pared 4 bases from V and 0 bases from J, leaving 16 bases between. This CDR3 has 16 amino acids. The CDR3 here is CASSPTTASMNTEAFF. Written as DNA, the CDR3 is TGCGCCAGCAGCCCAACCACAGCCTCCATGAACACTGAAGCTTTCTTT.

This clone was counted a few times. The genes are TRBV5-1 and TRBJ2-5; D possibly corresponds to TRBD2 (5 bases). The end of the DNA aligns better with TRBJ2-7, so the J call may be wrong. Germline lookup yields CDR1 SGHRS and CDR2 YFSETQ. This CDR3 has 14 residues. The CDR3 here is CASSPGLPRDEQYF. CDR3 sequence (DNA): TGCGCCAGCAGCCCTGGACTGCCGAGAGACGAGCAGTACTTC.

V and J are TRBV5-6 and TRBJ1-1; TRBD1 is a possible D gene (6 bases). The germline V gene has CDR1 SGHDT and CDR2 YYEEEE. V was pared by 1 base and J by 1 base, with 17 bases between. This CDR3 has 17 amino acids. CDR3 amino acids: CASSLWGGAGKNTEAFF. In nucleotides, the CDR3 is TGTGCCAGCAGCTTGTGGGGGGGGGCAGGGAAGAACACTGAAGCTTTCTTT. The full variable domain, with the rest looked up from reference TRBV5-6 and TRBJ1-1, is DAGVTQSPTHLIKTRGQQVTLRCSPKSGHDTVSWYQQALGQGPQFIFQYYEEEERQRGNFPDRFSGHQFPNYSSELNVNALLLGDSALYLCASSLWGGAGKNTEAFFGQGTRLTVV.

The chain recombines TRBV27 with TRBJ1-1, with D perhaps matching TRBD1 (5 bases). CDR3 length equals 13 residues. Deletions cut 3 bases from V and 1 base from J, with 6 bases between. CDR1 MNHEY and CDR2 SMNVEV come from the germline V gene (reference sequence). CDR3 residues: CASSFTGNTEAFF. As DNA, the CDR3 is TGTGCCAGCAGTTTTACAGGGAACACTGAAGCTTTCTTT.

This clone was counted once. V and J are TRBV11-3 and TRBJ2-7, with D unclear. The CDR3 length is 13 residues. Trimming removed 1 base from V and 1 base from J, with 5 bases in between. The germline V gene has CDR1 SGHNT and CDR2 YENEEA. In DNA, the CDR3 is TGTGCCAGCAGCTTAGGACATTCCTACGAGCAGTACTTC. Translation: CASSLGHSYEQYF. The full variable domain, in which reference TRBV11-3 and TRBJ2-7 provide the parts outside the CDR3, is EAGVVQSPRYKIIEKKQPVAFWCNPISGHNTLYWYLQNLGQGPELLIRYENEEAVDDSQLPKDRFSAERLKGVDSTLKIQPAELGDSAVYLCASSLGHSYEQYFGPGTRLTVT.

The chain is built from TRBV5-8 and TRBJ1-6; the D gene is possibly TRBD1 (5 bases). Germline V gives CDR1 SGHTS, CDR2 YDEGEE. The CDR3 loop spans 15 amino acids. V lost 6 bases and J lost 4, with 14 bases in between. The CDR3 spells CASIPTGIYNSPLHF. In DNA form, the CDR3 reads TGTGCCAGCATCCCAACAGGAATTTATAATTCACCCCTCCACTTT.